This T cell receptor (beta chain) was sequenced during a study of OX40 agonist ivuxolimab in advanced cancers. Overall study findings and caveats: CD4+ and CD8+ T cells in blood underwent clonal expansion by week 6 at 0.1 to 3.0 mg/kg.

Patients were excluded for autoimmune disease history or systemic immunosuppression. Here immunoSEQ multiplex PCR was the method, and the copy in TCRdb shows in-frame clones only, minus some. The sample has some 45,000 clones, roughly 90% seen once. As for this clone: The antigen remains unidentified.

The receptor was isolated from an adult with an advanced solid tumor such as melanoma, head and neck, liver or kidney cancer. The sequenced sample was CD4+ or CD8+ T cells sorted from blood, obtained in a trial of the OX40 agonist ivuxolimab.

As DNA, the CDR3 is TGCGCCAGCAGCCAGCCCCGGGATTCTTCGGGCTACGAGCAGTACTTC. Protein product: CASSQPRDSSGYEQYF. The V and J genes are TRBV4-1 and TRBJ2-7; the D gene is possibly TRBD2 (5 bases). Per the germline V gene, CDR1 is MGHRA and CDR2 is YSYEKL. V was pared by 3 bases and J by 3 bases, with 18 bases between. The CDR3 runs 16 residues.